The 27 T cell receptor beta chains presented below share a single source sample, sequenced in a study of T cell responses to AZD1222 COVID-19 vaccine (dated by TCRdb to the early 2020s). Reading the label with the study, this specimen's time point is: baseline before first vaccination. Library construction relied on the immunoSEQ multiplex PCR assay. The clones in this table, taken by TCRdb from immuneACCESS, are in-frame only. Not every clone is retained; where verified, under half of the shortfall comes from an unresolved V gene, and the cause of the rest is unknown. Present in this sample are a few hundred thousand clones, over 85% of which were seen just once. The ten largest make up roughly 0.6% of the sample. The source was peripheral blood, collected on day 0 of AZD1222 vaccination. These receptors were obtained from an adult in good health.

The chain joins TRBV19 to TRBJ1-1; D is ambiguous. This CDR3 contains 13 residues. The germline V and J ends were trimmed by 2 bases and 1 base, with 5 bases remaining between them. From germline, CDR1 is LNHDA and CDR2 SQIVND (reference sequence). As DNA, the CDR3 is TGTGCCAGTAGTATAACAGCGAACACTGAAGCTTTCTTT. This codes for CASSITANTEAFF. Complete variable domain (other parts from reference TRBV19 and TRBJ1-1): DGGITQSPKYLFRKEGQNVTLSCEQNLNHDAMYWYRQDPGQGLRLIYYSQIVNDFQKGDIAEGYSVSREKKESFPLTVTSAQKNPTAFYLCASSITANTEAFFGQGTRLTVV.

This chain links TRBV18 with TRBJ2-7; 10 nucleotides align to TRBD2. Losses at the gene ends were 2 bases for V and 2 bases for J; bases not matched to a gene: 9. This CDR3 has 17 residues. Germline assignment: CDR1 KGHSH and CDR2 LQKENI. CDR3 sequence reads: CASSPGAGLAVAYEQYF. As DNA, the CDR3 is TGTGCCAGCTCACCAGGAGCCGGACTAGCGGTTGCCTACGAGCAGTACTTC.

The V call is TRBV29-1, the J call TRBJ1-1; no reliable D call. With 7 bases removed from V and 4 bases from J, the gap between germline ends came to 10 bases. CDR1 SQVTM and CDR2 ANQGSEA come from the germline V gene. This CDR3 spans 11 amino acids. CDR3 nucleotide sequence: TGCAGCGGCGGACGGGTCACTGAAGCTTTCTTT. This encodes CSGGRVTEAFF.

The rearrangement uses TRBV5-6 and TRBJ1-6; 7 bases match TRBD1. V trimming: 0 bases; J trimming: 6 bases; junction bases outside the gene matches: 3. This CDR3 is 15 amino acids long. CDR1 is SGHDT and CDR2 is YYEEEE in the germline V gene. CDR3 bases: TGTGCCAGCAGCTTGGGACACAGGGGTAATTCACCCCTCCACTTT. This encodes CASSLGHRGNSPLHF. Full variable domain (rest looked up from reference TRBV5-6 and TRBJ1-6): DAGVTQSPTHLIKTRGQQVTLRCSPKSGHDTVSWYQQALGQGPQFIFQYYEEEERQRGNFPDRFSGHQFPNYSSELNVNALLLGDSALYLCASSLGHRGNSPLHFGNGTRLTVT.

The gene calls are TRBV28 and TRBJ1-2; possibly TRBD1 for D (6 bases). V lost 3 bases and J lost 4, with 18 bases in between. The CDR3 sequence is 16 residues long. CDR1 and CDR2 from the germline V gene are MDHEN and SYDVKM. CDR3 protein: CASSFPGTLSGYGYTF. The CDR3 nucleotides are TGTGCCAGCAGTTTCCCCGGGACATTGAGCGGCTATGGCTACACCTTC.

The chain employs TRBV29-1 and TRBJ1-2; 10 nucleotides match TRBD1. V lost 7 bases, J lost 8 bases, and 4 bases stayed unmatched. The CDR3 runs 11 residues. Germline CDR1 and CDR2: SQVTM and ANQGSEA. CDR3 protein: CSGQGAEGYTF. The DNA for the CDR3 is TGCAGCGGACAGGGGGCTGAGGGCTACACCTTC. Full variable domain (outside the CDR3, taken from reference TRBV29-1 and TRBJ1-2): SAVISQKPSRDICQRGTSLTIQCQVDSQVTMMFWYRQQPGQSLTLIATANQGSEATYESGFVIDKFPISRPNLTFSTLTVSNMSPEDSSIYLCSGQGAEGYTFGSGTRLTVV.

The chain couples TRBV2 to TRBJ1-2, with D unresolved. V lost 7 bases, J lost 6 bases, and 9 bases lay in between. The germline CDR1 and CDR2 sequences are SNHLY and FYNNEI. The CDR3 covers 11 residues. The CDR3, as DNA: TGTGCCAGCAATCGGCGAGATGGCTACACCTTC. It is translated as CASNRRDGYTF. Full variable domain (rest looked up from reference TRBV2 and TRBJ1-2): EPEVTQTPSHQVTQMGQEVILRCVPISNHLYFYWYRQILGQKVEFLVSFYNNEISEKSEIFDDQFSVERPDGSNFTLKIRSTKLEDSAMYFCASNRRDGYTFGSGTRLTVV.

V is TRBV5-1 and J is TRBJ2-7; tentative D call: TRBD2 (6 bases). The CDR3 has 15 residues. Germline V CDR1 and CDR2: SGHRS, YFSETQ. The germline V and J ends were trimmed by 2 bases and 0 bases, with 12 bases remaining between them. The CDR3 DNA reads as TGCGCCAGCAGCTTAACCAGCGGGCTCTCCTACGAGCAGTACTTC. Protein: CASSLTSGLSYEQYF.

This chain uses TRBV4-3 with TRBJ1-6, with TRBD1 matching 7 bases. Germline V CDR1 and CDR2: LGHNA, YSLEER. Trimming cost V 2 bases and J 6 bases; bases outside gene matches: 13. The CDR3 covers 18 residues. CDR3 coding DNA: TGCGCCAGCAGCCAATTTTTAACAGGGGCGCGGTCTAATTCACCCCTCCACTTT. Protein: CASSQFLTGARSNSPLHF.

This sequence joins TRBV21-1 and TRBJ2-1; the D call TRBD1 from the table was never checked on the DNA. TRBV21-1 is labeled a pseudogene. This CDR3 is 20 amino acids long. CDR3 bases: TGTGCCAGCAGCAAAGTGGCAGGGGGAGACAGGGGGCCTCCCTACAATGAGCAGTTCTTC. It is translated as CASSKVAGGDRGPPYNEQFF.

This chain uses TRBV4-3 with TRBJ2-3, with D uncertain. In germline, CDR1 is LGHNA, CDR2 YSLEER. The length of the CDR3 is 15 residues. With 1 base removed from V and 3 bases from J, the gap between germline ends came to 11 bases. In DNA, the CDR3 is TGCGCCAGCAGCCAAGTTACTGGGCTTACAGATACGCAGTATTTT. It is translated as CASSQVTGLTDTQYF.

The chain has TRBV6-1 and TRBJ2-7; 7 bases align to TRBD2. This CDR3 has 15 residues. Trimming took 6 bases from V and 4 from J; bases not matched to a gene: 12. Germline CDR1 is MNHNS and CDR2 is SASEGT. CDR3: CASSLQAGPAYEQYF. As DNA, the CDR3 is TGTGCCAGCAGCTTACAAGCGGGGCCCGCGTACGAGCAGTACTTC.

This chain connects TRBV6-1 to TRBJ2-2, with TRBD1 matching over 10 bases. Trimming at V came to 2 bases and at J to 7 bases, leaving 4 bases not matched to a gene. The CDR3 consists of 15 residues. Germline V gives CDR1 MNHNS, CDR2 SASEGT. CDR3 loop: CASSERQGARGELFF. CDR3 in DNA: TGTGCCAGCAGTGAACGACAGGGGGCACGCGGGGAGCTGTTTTTT.

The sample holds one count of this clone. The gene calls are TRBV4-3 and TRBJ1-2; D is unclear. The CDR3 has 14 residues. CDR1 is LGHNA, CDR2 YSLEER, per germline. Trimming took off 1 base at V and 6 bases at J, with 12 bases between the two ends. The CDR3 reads CASSQVRVGNGYTF. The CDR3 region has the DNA TGCGCCAGCAGCCAAGTAAGGGTAGGAAATGGCTACACCTTC.

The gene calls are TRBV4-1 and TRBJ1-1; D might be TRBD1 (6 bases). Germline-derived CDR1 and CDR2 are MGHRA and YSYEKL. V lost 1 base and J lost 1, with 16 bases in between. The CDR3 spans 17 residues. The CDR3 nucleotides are TGCGCCAGCAGCCAAGGTCGACAGGCAGGGGCGAACACTGAAGCTTTCTTT. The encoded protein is CASSQGRQAGANTEAFF.

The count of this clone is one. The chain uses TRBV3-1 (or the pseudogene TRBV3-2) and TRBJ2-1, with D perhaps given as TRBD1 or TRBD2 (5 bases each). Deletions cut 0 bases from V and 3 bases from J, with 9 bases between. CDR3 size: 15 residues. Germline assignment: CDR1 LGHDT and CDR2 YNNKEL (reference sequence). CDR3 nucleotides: TGTGCCAGCAGCCAAGATGGGACCATCTACAATGAGCAGTTCTTC. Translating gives CASSQDGTIYNEQFF.

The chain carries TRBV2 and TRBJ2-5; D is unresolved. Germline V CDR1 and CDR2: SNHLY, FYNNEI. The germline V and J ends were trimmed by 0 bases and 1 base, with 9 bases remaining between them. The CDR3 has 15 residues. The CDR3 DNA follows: TGTGCCAGCAGTGAAGCGTTTGGCGGCCAAGAGACCCAGTACTTC. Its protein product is CASSEAFGGQETQYF.

This CDR3 is CASSLGQDGQPQHF. The DNA of the CDR3 is TGTGCCAGCAGTTTAGGCCAGGACGGTCAGCCCCAGCATTTT. The V gene is TRBV28, the J gene TRBJ1-5; no clear D gene. This CDR3 has 14 residues. The ends were cut back, 2 bases at V and 6 bases at J, with 11 bases in the middle. The germline V gene encodes CDR1 MDHEN and CDR2 SYDVKM.

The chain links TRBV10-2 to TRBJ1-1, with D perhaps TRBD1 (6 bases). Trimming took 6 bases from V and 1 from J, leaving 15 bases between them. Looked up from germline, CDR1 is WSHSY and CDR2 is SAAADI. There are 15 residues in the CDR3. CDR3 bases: TGCGCCAGCAGGAAACAGGGCCGGGGGAACACTGAAGCTTTCTTT. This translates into CASRKQGRGNTEAFF.

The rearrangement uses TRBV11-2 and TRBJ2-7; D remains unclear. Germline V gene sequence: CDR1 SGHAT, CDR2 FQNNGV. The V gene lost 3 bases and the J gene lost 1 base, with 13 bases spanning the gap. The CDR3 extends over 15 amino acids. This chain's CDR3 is CASSFSRSNSYEQYF. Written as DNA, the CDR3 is TGTGCCAGCAGCTTTTCCAGGTCAAATTCCTACGAGCAGTACTTC.

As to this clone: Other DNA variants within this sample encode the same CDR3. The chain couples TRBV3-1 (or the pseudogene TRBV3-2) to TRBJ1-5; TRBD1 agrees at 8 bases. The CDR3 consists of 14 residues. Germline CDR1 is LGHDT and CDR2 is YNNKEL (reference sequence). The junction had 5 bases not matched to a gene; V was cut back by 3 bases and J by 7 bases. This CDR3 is CASSQRTGTQPQHF. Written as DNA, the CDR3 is TGTGCCAGCAGCCAGCGGACAGGGACACAGCCCCAGCATTTT.

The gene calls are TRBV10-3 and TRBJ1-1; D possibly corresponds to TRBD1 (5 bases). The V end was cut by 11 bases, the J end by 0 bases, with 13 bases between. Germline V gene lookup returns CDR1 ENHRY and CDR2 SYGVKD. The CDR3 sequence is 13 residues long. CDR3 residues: CALRRGMNTEAFF. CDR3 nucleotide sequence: TGTGCCCTCCGGAGGGGAATGAACACTGAAGCTTTCTTT.

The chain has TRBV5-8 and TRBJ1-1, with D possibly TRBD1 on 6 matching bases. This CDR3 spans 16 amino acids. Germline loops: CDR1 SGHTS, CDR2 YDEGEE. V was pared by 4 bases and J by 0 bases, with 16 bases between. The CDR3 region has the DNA TGTGCCAGCAGCCCGTGGGGGGGGGCAATGAACACTGAAGCTTTCTTT. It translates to CASSPWGGAMNTEAFF.

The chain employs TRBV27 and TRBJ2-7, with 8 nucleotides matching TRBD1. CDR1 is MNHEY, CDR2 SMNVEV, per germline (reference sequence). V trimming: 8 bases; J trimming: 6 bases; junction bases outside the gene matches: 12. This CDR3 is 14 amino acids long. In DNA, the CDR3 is TGTGCCAGCGGAATACCGGGACAGGACACCGAGCAGTACTTC. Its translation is CASGIPGQDTEQYF.

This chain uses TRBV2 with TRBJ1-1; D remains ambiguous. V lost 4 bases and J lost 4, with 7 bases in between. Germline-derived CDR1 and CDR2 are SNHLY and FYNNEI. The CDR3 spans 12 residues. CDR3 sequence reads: CASSGDGTEAFF. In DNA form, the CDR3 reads TGTGCCAGCAGTGGTGATGGCACTGAAGCTTTCTTT.

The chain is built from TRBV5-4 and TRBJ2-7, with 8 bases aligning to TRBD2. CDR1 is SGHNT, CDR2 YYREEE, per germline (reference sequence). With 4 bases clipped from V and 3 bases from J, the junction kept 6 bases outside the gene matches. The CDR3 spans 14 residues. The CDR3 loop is CASSLGGEGYEQYF. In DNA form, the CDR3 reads TGTGCCAGCAGCCTCGGGGGGGAGGGCTACGAGCAGTACTTC.

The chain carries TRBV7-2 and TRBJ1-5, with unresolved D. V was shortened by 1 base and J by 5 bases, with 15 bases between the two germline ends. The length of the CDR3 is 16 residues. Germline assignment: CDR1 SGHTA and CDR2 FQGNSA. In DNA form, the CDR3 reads TGTGCCAGCAGCTTAGAGGCTAGAGGGATCTATCAGCCCCAGCATTTT. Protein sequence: CASSLEARGIYQPQHF.